This TCR beta chain is drawn from a study of blood T cell repertoires in COVID-19. Turning to the study itself: PBMCs, B-cell-depleted T cells, or T cells were the source of the cDNA or gDNA that made up the material.

Germline V gene data show CDR1 as SEHNR and CDR2 as FQNEAQ (reference sequence). The CDR3 is 16 residues long. The V and J ends lost 4 bases and 0 bases, in that order; junction bases with no gene match: 5. Assay: immunoSEQ multiplex PCR; the TCRdb copy retains only in-frame clones and omits some. The data contain 100,000 to 150,000 clones, roughly 84% of them seen just once; the ten biggest clones take up around 13%. This rearrangement joins TRBV7-9 to TRBJ2-2, with 7 nucleotides matching TRBD1. This TCR was sampled from a young woman who had recovered from COVID-19. The sample comprised peripheral blood. The CDR3 here is CASSSHRGANTGELFF. The CDR3 DNA reads TGTGCCAGCAGCTCCCACAGGGGCGCGAACACCGGGGAGCTGTTTTTT.